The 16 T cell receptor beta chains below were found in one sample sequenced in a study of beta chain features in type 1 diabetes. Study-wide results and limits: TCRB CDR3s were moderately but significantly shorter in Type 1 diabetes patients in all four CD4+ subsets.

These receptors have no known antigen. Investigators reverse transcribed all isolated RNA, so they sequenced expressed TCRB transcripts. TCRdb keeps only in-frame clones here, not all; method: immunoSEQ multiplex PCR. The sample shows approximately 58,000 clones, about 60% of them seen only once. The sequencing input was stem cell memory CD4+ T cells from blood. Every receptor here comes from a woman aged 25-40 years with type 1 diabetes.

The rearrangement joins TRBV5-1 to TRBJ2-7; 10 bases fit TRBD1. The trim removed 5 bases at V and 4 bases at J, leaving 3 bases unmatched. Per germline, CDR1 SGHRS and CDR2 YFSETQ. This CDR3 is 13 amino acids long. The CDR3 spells CASRTGQGYEQYF. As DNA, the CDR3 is TGCGCCAGCAGGACGGGACAGGGGTACGAGCAGTACTTC.

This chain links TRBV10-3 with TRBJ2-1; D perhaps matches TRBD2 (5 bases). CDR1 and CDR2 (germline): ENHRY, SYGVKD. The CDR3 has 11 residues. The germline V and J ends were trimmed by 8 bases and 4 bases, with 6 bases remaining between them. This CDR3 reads CAIGEYNEQFF. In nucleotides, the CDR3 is TGTGCCATCGGGGAGTACAATGAGCAGTTCTTC.

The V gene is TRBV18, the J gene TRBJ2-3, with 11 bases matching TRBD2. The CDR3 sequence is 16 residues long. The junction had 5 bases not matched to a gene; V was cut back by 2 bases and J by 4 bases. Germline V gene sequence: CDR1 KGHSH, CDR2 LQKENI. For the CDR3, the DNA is TGTGCCAGCTCACCAACTAGCGGGAGCCTCGCAGATACGCAGTATTTT. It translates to CASSPTSGSLADTQYF. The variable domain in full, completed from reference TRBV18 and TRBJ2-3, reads NAGVMQNPRHLVRRRGQEARLRCSPMKGHSHVYWYRQLPEEGLKFMVYLQKENIIDESGMPKERFSAEFPKEGPSILRIQQVVRGDSAAYFCASSPTSGSLADTQYFGPGTRLTVL.

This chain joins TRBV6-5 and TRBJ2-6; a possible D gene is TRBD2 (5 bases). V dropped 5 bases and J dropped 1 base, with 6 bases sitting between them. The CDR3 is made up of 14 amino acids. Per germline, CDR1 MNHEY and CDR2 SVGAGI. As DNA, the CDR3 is TGTGCCAGCAGTACGGGATCTGGGGCCAACGTCCTGACTTTC. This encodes CASSTGSGANVLTF.

The CDR3 sequence is CASTSHSGGVQPQHF. The CDR3 DNA sequence: TGTGCCAGTACCAGTCATTCGGGGGGCGTTCAGCCCCAGCATTTT. V usage is TRBV19 and J usage is TRBJ1-5, with a weak D call TRBD1 (6 bases). CDR1 is LNHDA and CDR2 is SQIVND in the germline V gene (reference sequence). V lost 7 bases to trimming and J lost 6 bases, with 19 bases between them. This CDR3 contains 15 residues.

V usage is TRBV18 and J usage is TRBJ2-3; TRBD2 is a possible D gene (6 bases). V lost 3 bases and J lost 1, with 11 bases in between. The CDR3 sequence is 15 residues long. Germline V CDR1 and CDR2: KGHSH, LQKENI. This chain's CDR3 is CASSPGLEGTDTQYF. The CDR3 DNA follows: TGTGCCAGCTCACCGGGACTTGAAGGCACAGATACGCAGTATTTT. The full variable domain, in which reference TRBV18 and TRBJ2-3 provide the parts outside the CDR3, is NAGVMQNPRHLVRRRGQEARLRCSPMKGHSHVYWYRQLPEEGLKFMVYLQKENIIDESGMPKERFSAEFPKEGPSILRIQQVVRGDSAAYFCASSPGLEGTDTQYFGPGTRLTVL.

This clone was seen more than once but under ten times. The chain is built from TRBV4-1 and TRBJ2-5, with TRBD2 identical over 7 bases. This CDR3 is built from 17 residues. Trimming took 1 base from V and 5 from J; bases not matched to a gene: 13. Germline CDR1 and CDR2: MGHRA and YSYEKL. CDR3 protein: CASSQAPPRGVFETQYF. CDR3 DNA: TGCGCCAGCAGCCAAGCCCCGCCCCGGGGGGTTTTCGAGACCCAGTACTTC.

The CDR3 DNA reads TGTGCTAGTGGTTTGGTAACGTCACATAAGACAGGCCCAGAGTTCTTC. This sequence encodes CASGLVTSHKTGPEFF. V and J are TRBV12-5 and TRBJ2-1, with D perhaps TRBD1 (6 bases). From germline, CDR1 is LGHNT and CDR2 FRNRAP. The V gene lost 0 bases and the J gene lost 14 bases, with 23 bases spanning the gap. The CDR3 is made up of 16 amino acids.

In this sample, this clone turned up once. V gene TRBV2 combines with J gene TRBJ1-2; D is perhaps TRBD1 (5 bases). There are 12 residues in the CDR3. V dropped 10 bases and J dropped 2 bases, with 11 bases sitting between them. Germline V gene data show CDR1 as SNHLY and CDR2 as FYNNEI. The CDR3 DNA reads TGTGCCACCCGTTACAGGAACTATGGCTACACCTTC. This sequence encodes CATRYRNYGYTF.

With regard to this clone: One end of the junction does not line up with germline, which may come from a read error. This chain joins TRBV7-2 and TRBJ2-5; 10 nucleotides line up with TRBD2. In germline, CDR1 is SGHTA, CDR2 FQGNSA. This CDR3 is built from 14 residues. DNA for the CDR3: TGTGCCAGCAGCCTAGCGGGAGCTAGAGAGACCCAGTACTTC. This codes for CASSLAGARETQYF.

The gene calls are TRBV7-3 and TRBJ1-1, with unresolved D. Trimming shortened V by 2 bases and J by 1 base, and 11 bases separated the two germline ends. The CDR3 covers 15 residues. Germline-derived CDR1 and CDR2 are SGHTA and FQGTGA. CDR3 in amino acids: CASSLQPRGNTEAFF. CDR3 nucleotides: TGTGCCAGCAGCTTACAACCGAGAGGGAACACTGAAGCTTTCTTT.

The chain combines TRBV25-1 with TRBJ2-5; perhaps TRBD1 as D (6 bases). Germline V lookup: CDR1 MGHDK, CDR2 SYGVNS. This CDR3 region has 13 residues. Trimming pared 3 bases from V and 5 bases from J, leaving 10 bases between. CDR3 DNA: TGTGCCAGCAGTGACGGTCAGGGGGAGACCCAGTACTTC. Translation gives CASSDGQGETQYF.

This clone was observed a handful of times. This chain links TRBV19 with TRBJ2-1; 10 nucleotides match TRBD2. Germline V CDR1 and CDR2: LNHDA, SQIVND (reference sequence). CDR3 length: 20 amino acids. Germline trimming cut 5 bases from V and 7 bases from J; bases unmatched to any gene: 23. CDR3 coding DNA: TGTGCCAGTAGTTTAAGTTGGCTAGCGGGAGTTCGAGGAGACGTGAATGAGCAGTTCTTC. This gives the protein CASSLSWLAGVRGDVNEQFF.

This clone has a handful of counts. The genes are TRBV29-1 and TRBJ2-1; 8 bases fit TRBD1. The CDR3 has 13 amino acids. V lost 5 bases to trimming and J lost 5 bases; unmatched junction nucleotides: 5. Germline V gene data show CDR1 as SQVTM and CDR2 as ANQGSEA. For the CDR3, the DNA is TGCAGCGTTCGGGAGACAGGGGACAATGAGCAGTTCTTC. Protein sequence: CSVRETGDNEQFF.

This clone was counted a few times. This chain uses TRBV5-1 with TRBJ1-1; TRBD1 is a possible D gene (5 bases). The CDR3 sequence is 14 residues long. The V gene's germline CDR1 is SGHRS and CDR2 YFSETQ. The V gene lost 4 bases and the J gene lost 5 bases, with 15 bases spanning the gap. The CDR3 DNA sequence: TGCGCCAGCAGCCTGGACGCCGGGGGGACTGAAGCTTTCTTT. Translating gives CASSLDAGGTEAFF. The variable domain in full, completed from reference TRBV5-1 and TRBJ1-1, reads KAGVTQTPRYLIKTRGQQVTLSCSPISGHRSVSWYQQTPGQGLQFLFEYFSETQRNKGNFPGRFSGRQFSNSRSEMNVSTLELGDSALYLCASSLDAGGTEAFFGQGTRLTVV.

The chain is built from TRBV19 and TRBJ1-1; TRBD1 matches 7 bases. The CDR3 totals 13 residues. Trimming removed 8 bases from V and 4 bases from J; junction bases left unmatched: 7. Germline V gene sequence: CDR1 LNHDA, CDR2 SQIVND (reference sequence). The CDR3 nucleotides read TGTGCCAGTGCCCCCCAGGGGGGCACTGAAGCTTTCTTT. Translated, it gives CASAPQGGTEAFF.